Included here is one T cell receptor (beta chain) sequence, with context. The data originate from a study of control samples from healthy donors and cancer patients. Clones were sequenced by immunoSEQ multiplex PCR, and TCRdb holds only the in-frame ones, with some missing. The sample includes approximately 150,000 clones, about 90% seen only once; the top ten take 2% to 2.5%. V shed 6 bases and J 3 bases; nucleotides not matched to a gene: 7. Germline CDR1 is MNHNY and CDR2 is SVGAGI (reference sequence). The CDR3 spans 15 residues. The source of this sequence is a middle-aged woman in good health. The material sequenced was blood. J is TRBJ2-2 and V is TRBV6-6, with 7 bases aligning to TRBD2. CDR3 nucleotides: TGTGCCAGCAGATCCCTTGCGGGGGACACCGGGGAGCTGTTTTTT. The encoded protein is CASRSLAGDTGELFF.